This T cell receptor beta chain originates from a study of blood T cell repertoires in COVID-19. The repertoire was sequenced with immunoSEQ multiplex PCR; TCRdb's copy has only in-frame clones and lacks some. This table holds approximately 90,000 clones, 87% found once. The germline V gene encodes CDR1 KGHSH and CDR2 LQKENI. This CDR3 is 14 amino acids long. The junction had 6 bases not matched to a gene; V was cut back by 4 bases and J by 3 bases. The sequence was collected from a woman older than 75 with acute or convalescent COVID-19. The V gene is TRBV18, the J gene TRBJ2-7, with 7 bases lining up with TRBD2. The sample comprised peripheral blood. The CDR3 here is CASSQGGRNYEQYF. Here the CDR3 DNA reads TGTGCCAGCTCACAGGGAGGGAGGAACTACGAGCAGTACTTC.